This T cell receptor (beta chain) emerged from a study of OX40 agonist ivuxolimab in advanced cancers. Generated by immunoSEQ multiplex PCR, the TCRdb table keeps only in-frame clones and is missing some. The sample has 45,000 to 60,000 clones; 85% to 90% are singletons. On this clone: This specimen includes other DNA sequences encoding the same CDR3.

Looked up from germline, CDR1 is SGHTA and CDR2 is FQGNSA. The CDR3 runs 14 residues. V was pared by 1 base and J by 3 bases, with 8 bases between. The chain combines TRBV7-2 with TRBJ2-3; D gene unclear. The TCR comes from an adult with an advanced solid tumor such as melanoma, head and neck, liver or kidney cancer. Sequenced material: CD4+ or CD8+ T cells sorted from blood, taken in a trial of the OX40 agonist ivuxolimab. The chain's CDR3 is CASSLGASTDTQYF. CDR3 DNA: TGTGCCAGCAGCTTAGGGGCGAGTACAGATACGCAGTATTTT.